The 30 T cell receptor beta chains listed next were all sequenced from one sample in a study of T cells in localized non-small cell lung cancer. Sequenced by immunoSEQ multiplex PCR; TCRdb stores in-frame clones only, minus some. The table shows tens of thousands of clones, with around 86% occurring only once. The material was peripheral blood, obtained before any cancer treatment. These TCRs come from a male donor older than 55 with stage III squamous cell lung carcinoma.

The genes are TRBV7-9 and TRBJ1-1; 8 positions match TRBD1. Germline V gene sequence: CDR1 SEHNR, CDR2 FQNEAQ (reference sequence). The CDR3 sequence is 13 residues long. The trim removed 8 bases at V and 0 bases at J, leaving 2 bases unmatched. In nucleotides, the CDR3 is TGTGCCAGCTACAGGGGGATGAACACTGAAGCTTTCTTT. It specifies CASYRGMNTEAFF.

This chain joins TRBV6-6 and TRBJ1-2; D is unclear. This CDR3 is 12 amino acids long. Trimming removed 0 bases at V and 10 bases at J, with 9 bases between. Germline CDR1 is MNHNY and CDR2 is SVGAGI (reference sequence). The CDR3 DNA follows: TGTGCCAGCAGTTACTCGACCGGCCTCTACACCTTC. Protein product: CASSYSTGLYTF.

The V gene is TRBV19, the J gene TRBJ2-7, with TRBD2 identical over 12 bases. This CDR3 contains 15 residues. J was trimmed by 4 bases and V by 6 bases; bases with no gene match: 7. Germline V gene data show CDR1 as LNHDA and CDR2 as SQIVND (reference sequence). CDR3 nucleotide sequence: TGTGCCAGTAGACTGACTAGCGGGGGCCTTTACGAGCAGTACTTC. It codes for CASRLTSGGLYEQYF.

J is TRBJ2-3 and V is TRBV25-1; D may be TRBD2 (5 bases). Germline lookup yields CDR1 MGHDK and CDR2 SYGVNS. V lost 6 bases, J lost 6 bases, and 13 bases lay in between. The CDR3 sequence is 13 residues long. CDR3 sequence (DNA): TGTGCCAGCAGCTCCTGGGGAGCGGATACGCAGTATTTT. Protein: CASSSWGADTQYF. Supplemented by reference TRBV25-1 and TRBJ2-3, the full variable domain reads EADIYQTPRYLVIGTGKKITLECSQTMGHDKMYWYQQDPGMELHLIHYSYGVNSTEKGDLSSESTVSRIRTEHFPLTLESARPSHTSQYLCASSSWGADTQYFGPGTRLTVL.

This chain connects TRBV12-5 to TRBJ1-1; D is possibly TRBD1 (5 bases). V was shortened by 6 bases and J by 3 bases, with 20 bases between the two germline ends. The CDR3 runs to 16 residues. The germline V gene has CDR1 LGHNT and CDR2 FRNRAP. The CDR3 nucleotides are TGTGCTAGTGGCTTAGGTACAGGAGTCGGATACACTGAAGCTTTCTTT. This gives the protein CASGLGTGVGYTEAFF.

A single count supports this clone. V gene TRBV4-2 combines with J gene TRBJ1-4; 11 nucleotides match TRBD1. V dropped 7 bases and J dropped 0; count of bases not matched to a gene: 10. Germline CDR1 reads LGHNA; CDR2 reads YNFKEQ. The CDR3 loop spans 18 amino acids. CDR3: CASKPGTGGIATNEKLFF. CDR3 bases: TGTGCCAGCAAACCCGGGACAGGGGGGATCGCAACTAATGAAAAACTGTTTTTT.

This chain joins TRBV5-6 and TRBJ2-3; 9 bases match TRBD2. After removal of 2 bases from V and 0 bases from J, the junction contained 7 bases not matched to a gene. The CDR3 sequence is 17 residues long. Germline CDR1 reads SGHDT; CDR2 reads YYEEEE. CDR3 sequence (DNA): TGTGCCAGCAGCTTTCTAGCGGGGAGGACTAGCACAGATACGCAGTATTTT. This sequence encodes CASSFLAGRTSTDTQYF.

This clone was counted a single time. The chain couples TRBV10-3 to TRBJ2-3, with 10 nucleotides matching TRBD2. V shed 1 base, J shed 6 bases, and the junction held 4 bases outside the gene matches. CDR3 size: 15 residues. Germline V gives CDR1 ENHRY, CDR2 SYGVKD. As DNA, the CDR3 is TGTGCCATCAGTGAGTTAGCGGGAGGTCCCGATACGCAGTATTTT. The encoded protein is CAISELAGGPDTQYF.

A few counts support this clone. This chain joins TRBV6-6 and TRBJ1-5; perhaps TRBD1 as D (6 bases). Germline CDR1 is MNHNY and CDR2 is SVGAGI (reference sequence). The V end lost 6 bases, the J end lost 5 bases, and 17 bases lay between the germline ends. This CDR3 is 15 amino acids long. The CDR3 spells CASSRGGGNDQPQHF. In DNA, the CDR3 is TGTGCCAGCAGCCGTGGAGGGGGGAATGATCAGCCCCAGCATTTT.

The chain is built from TRBV9 and TRBJ1-6; TRBD1 is a possible D gene (5 bases). The CDR3 extends over 14 amino acids. CDR1 is SGDLS, CDR2 YYNGEE, per germline. Trimming removed 2 bases from V and 7 bases from J, with 10 bases in between. The DNA for the CDR3 is TGTGCCAGCAGCGTTGGGGCTGAGAATTCACCCCTCCACTTT. Translation gives CASSVGAENSPLHF.

The chain links TRBV5-6 to TRBJ2-7, with D perhaps matching TRBD1 (7 bases). Germline loops: CDR1 SGHDT, CDR2 YYEEEE. The CDR3 extends over 15 amino acids. V shed 4 bases and J shed 6 bases, with 20 bases lying between them. CDR3 in DNA: TGTGCCAGCAGCACCGGCGGTCCCCAGGGGGGCGAGCAGTACTTC. Its protein is CASSTGGPQGGEQYF.

CDR3 coding DNA: TGCAGTGCTAGAGGCAGGGGTGAGCAGTTCTTC. Translated, it gives CSARGRGEQFF. This rearrangement joins TRBV20-1 to TRBJ2-1; tentative D call: TRBD1 (6 bases). CDR3 length equals 11 residues. Trimming left V 1 base short and J 9 bases short, with 7 bases between. Germline CDR1 is DFQATT and CDR2 is SNEGSKA (reference sequence).

The chain employs TRBV10-3 and TRBJ2-1, with D maybe TRBD2 (6 bases). Germline lookup yields CDR1 ENHRY and CDR2 SYGVKD. This CDR3 has 14 amino acids. Deletions cut 6 bases from V and 3 bases from J, with 12 bases between. CDR3 amino acids: CAISQIAVYNEQFF. CDR3 DNA sequence: TGTGCCATCAGCCAAATAGCGGTCTACAATGAGCAGTTCTTC.

V gene TRBV7-2 combines with J gene TRBJ1-2; possibly TRBD1 for D (6 bases). V gave up 5 bases and J gave up 3 bases, with 13 bases separating them. CDR1 is SGHTA and CDR2 is FQGNSA in the germline V gene. CDR3 length equals 14 residues. In DNA, the CDR3 is TGTGCCAGCAGCCCTATGACAGGAGACTATGGCTACACCTTC. Translated: CASSPMTGDYGYTF. The full variable domain, with the rest looked up from reference TRBV7-2 and TRBJ1-2, is GAGVSQSPSNKVTEKGKDVELRCDPISGHTALYWYRQSLGQGLEFLIYFQGNSAPDKSGLPSDRFSAERTGGSVSTLTIQRTQQEDSAVYLCASSPMTGDYGYTFGSGTRLTVV.

The chain uses TRBV6-6 and TRBJ2-5; no definite D call. Per the germline V gene, CDR1 is MNHNY and CDR2 is SVGAGI (reference sequence). With 8 bases removed from V and 2 bases from J, the gap between germline ends came to 9 bases. The CDR3 runs to 12 residues. Here the CDR3 DNA reads TGTGCCAGCGGGCAACCTCAAGAGACCCAGTACTTC. Protein: CASGQPQETQYF.

The chain combines TRBV29-1 with TRBJ2-7; 7 bases fit TRBD2. Germline assignment: CDR1 SQVTM and CDR2 ANQGSEA. This CDR3 region has 12 residues. Unmatched junction bases numbered 6, after V lost 1 base and J lost 9 bases. CDR3 residues: CSVEVGGSGQYF. For the CDR3, the DNA is TGCAGCGTTGAAGTCGGGGGGTCTGGGCAGTACTTC.

This chain joins TRBV4-2 and TRBJ2-1, with 11 bases identical to TRBD2. The V and J ends lost 1 base and 10 bases, in that order; junction bases with no gene match: 12. In germline, CDR1 is LGHNA, CDR2 YNFKEQ. The CDR3 consists of 17 residues. The CDR3 region is CASSQVGDSGGAREQFF. CDR3 nucleotides: TGTGCCAGCAGCCAAGTCGGGGATAGCGGGGGGGCGAGGGAGCAGTTCTTC.

The rearrangement links TRBV5-1 to TRBJ2-2; 7 bases align to TRBD1. V lost 3 bases to trimming and J lost 4 bases; unmatched junction nucleotides: 3. This CDR3 has 14 residues. Germline lookup yields CDR1 SGHRS and CDR2 YFSETQ. This CDR3 is CASSSTGSTGELFF. DNA for the CDR3: TGCGCCAGCAGCTCGACAGGGAGCACCGGGGAGCTGTTTTTT.

This chain joins TRBV5-1 and TRBJ2-7; 8 bases agree with TRBD1. The trim removed 4 bases at V and 5 bases at J, leaving 8 bases unmatched. This CDR3 comprises 14 residues. The V gene's germline CDR1 is SGHRS and CDR2 YFSETQ. The CDR3, as DNA: TGCGCCAGCAGCACCTTGCAGGGGGCCAACGAGCAGTACTTC. This translates into CASSTLQGANEQYF.

This chain links TRBV19 with TRBJ1-3; D is possibly TRBD1 (5 bases). The germline CDR1 and CDR2 sequences are LNHDA and SQIVND (reference sequence). Trimming pared 3 bases from V and 7 bases from J, leaving 13 bases between. The CDR3 loop spans 14 amino acids. This CDR3 reads CASSIPGTWNTIYF. CDR3 bases: TGTGCCAGTAGTATCCCAGGGACGTGGAACACCATATATTTT.

This sequence joins TRBV6-5 and TRBJ2-4, with TRBD1 identical over 9 bases. The germline V gene has CDR1 MNHEY and CDR2 SVGAGI. This CDR3 is 15 amino acids long. Trimming took 9 bases from V and 8 from J; bases not matched to a gene: 14. CDR3 nucleotide sequence: TGTGCCAGAAGTATGCAGGGACAGGGTGTGGACATTCAGTACTTC. Its translation is CARSMQGQGVDIQYF.

The chain couples TRBV4-1 to TRBJ2-1; D may be TRBD2 (6 bases). The CDR3 sequence is 13 residues long. Germline loops: CDR1 MGHRA, CDR2 YSYEKL. V was shortened by 5 bases and J by 8 bases, with 13 bases between the two germline ends. CDR3 DNA: TGCGCCAGCAGCTCTCAAGGAGGGGATGAGCAGTTCTTC. Its protein is CASSSQGGDEQFF.

The chain combines TRBV5-6 with TRBJ2-5; the D is unclear. This CDR3 has 13 residues. Germline V gene sequence: CDR1 SGHDT, CDR2 YYEEEE. V lost 0 bases and J 5 bases, leaving 8 bases between the germline ends. In DNA, the CDR3 is TGTGCCAGCAGCTTGGTTCCGAGGGAGACCCAGTACTTC. Translation gives CASSLVPRETQYF.

The rearrangement links TRBV29-1 to TRBJ1-2, with no clear D. Trimming pared 1 base from V and 3 bases from J, leaving 9 bases between. The CDR3 extends over 13 amino acids. Germline lookup yields CDR1 SQVTM and CDR2 ANQGSEA. CDR3 residues: CSVEGRYHYGYTF. The CDR3 nucleotides read TGCAGCGTTGAAGGCCGCTACCACTATGGCTACACCTTC.

The chain carries TRBV27 and TRBJ2-7; no clear D. CDR3 size: 12 residues. V was pared by 6 bases and J by 2 bases, with 8 bases between. Germline CDR1 and CDR2: MNHEY and SMNVEV (reference sequence). CDR3 bases: TGTGCCAGCAGGGGCGTTACCTACGAGCAGTACTTC. The encoded protein is CASRGVTYEQYF.

The chain links TRBV28 to TRBJ1-6; D gene unclear. CDR1 is MDHEN and CDR2 is SYDVKM in the germline V gene. This CDR3 contains 12 residues. Trimming took off 3 bases at V and 9 bases at J, with 6 bases between the two ends. CDR3 sequence: CASSLEGSPLHF. As DNA, the CDR3 is TGTGCCAGCAGTTTGGAGGGTTCACCCCTCCACTTT.

V gene TRBV2 combines with J gene TRBJ2-3; 10 bases agree with TRBD2. Germline trimming cut 10 bases from V and 2 bases from J; bases unmatched to any gene: 9. Germline V gene lookup returns CDR1 SNHLY and CDR2 FYNNEI. This CDR3 spans 15 amino acids. Here the CDR3 DNA reads TGTGCCACCCGTTGGACTAGCGGATTCACAGATACGCAGTATTTT. Its translation is CATRWTSGFTDTQYF. Supplemented by reference TRBV2 and TRBJ2-3, the full variable domain reads EPEVTQTPSHQVTQMGQEVILRCVPISNHLYFYWYRQILGQKVEFLVSFYNNEISEKSEIFDDQFSVERPDGSNFTLKIRSTKLEDSAMYFCATRWTSGFTDTQYFGPGTRLTVL.

The chain recombines TRBV5-1 with TRBJ1-5; 9 bases are shared with TRBD1. This CDR3 contains 15 residues. CDR1 and CDR2 from the germline V gene are SGHRS and YFSETQ. Trimming took 4 bases from V and 5 from J; bases not matched to a gene: 7. CDR3 coding DNA: TGCGCCAGCAGCGGGGGACAGGGCCCTGATCAGCCCCAGCATTTT. It is translated as CASSGGQGPDQPQHF.

The chain combines TRBV2 with TRBJ2-5; maybe TRBD1 (6 bases). CDR1 SNHLY and CDR2 FYNNEI come from the germline V gene. This CDR3 comprises 14 residues. The V end lost 2 bases, the J end lost 3 bases, and 10 bases lay between the germline ends. The CDR3: CASSEYQGKETQYF. The CDR3 DNA is TGTGCCAGCAGTGAATACCAGGGGAAAGAGACCCAGTACTTC.

V and J are TRBV4-1 and TRBJ2-6, with 10 positions matching TRBD2. The CDR3 is made up of 19 amino acids. CDR1 and CDR2 from the germline V gene are MGHRA and YSYEKL. J gave up 1 base and V 4 bases, and 10 bases lay outside the gene matches. CDR3 protein: CASSPGVAGGSSGANVLTF. In nucleotides, the CDR3 is TGCGCCAGCAGCCCCGGGGTAGCGGGAGGTTCATCTGGGGCCAACGTCCTGACTTTC.